The entry below gives a single TCR beta chain sequence along with its context. Assay: immunoSEQ multiplex PCR; the TCRdb copy retains only in-frame clones and omits some. The table has about 120,000 clones, approximately 82% seen once. The trim removed 8 bases at V and 2 bases at J, leaving 5 bases unmatched. This CDR3 spans 14 amino acids. The V gene's germline CDR1 is SEHNR and CDR2 FQNEAQ (reference sequence). These data come from a study of blood T cell repertoires in COVID-19. Study context: Sites in the United States, Italy and Spain provided acute and convalescent COVID-19 samples. From T cells, B-cell-depleted T cells, or PBMCs came the material, which was cDNA or gDNA.

This chain uses TRBV7-9 with TRBJ2-1; TRBD2 matches at 8 bases. The sequence was collected from a man in his 60s with acute or convalescent COVID-19. Sequencing input: peripheral blood. The CDR3 nucleotides are TGTGCCAGCCGAGATAGCGGGGCCTACAATGAGCAGTTCTTC. Residues: CASRDSGAYNEQFF.